The subject of this entry is one T cell receptor (beta chain). The data originate from a study of blood T cell repertoires in COVID-19. Overall study context: From the United States, Italy and Spain came samples of acute and convalescent COVID-19. In each case, the material was cDNA or gDNA derived from T cells, B-cell-depleted T cells, or PBMCs.

Assay: immunoSEQ multiplex PCR; the TCRdb copy retains only in-frame clones and omits some. This sample has roughly 150,000 clones, with roughly 78% found just once. Cohort assignment relied on participant-reported clinical history. The clonotype was recovered from a woman aged 70-85 years in a cohort exposed to, infected with or recovered from COVID-19 (not recorded which). The sample was PBMCs or T cells enriched from blood (not recorded which).

CDR3 in amino acids: CASSVSAGNTIYF. The CDR3 coding sequence is TGTGCCAGCAGCGTGTCGGCTGGAAACACCATATATTTT. The V and J genes are TRBV9 and TRBJ1-3; D not certain. This CDR3 comprises 13 residues. Germline CDR1 SGDLS, CDR2 YYNGEE. V was shortened by 2 bases and J by 2 bases, with 5 bases between the two germline ends. The whole variable domain, remainder taken from reference TRBV9 and TRBJ1-3, is DSGVTQTPKHLITATGQRVTLRCSPRSGDLSVYWYQQSLDQGLQFLIQYYNGEERAKGNILERFSAQQFPDLHSELNLSSLELGDSALYFCASSVSAGNTIYFGEGSWLTVV.